The next 12 T cell receptor beta chains were all read from a single sample in a study of T cell changes during pregnancy in multiple sclerosis. The protocol was immunoSEQ multiplex PCR, while the TCRdb copy is restricted to in-frame clones and leaves out a portion. The sample yields about 85,000 clones, approximately 89% seen once. The source material was peripheral blood, sampled in the first trimester of pregnancy. Receptor source: a female donor with multiple sclerosis, enrolled in a pregnancy study.

This rearrangement joins TRBV28 to TRBJ2-6; D is perhaps TRBD2 (5 bases). V was pared by 2 bases and J by 1 base, with 9 bases between. The CDR3 spans 16 residues. The germline CDR1 and CDR2 sequences are MDHEN and SYDVKM. The chain's CDR3 is CASSLRERSGANVLTF. Here the CDR3 DNA reads TGTGCCAGCAGTTTAAGGGAGAGATCTGGGGCCAACGTCCTGACTTTC. Looking up the rest from reference TRBV28 and TRBJ2-6 gives the full variable domain: DVKVTQSSRYLVKRTGEKVFLECVQDMDHENMFWYRQDPGLGLRLIYFSYDVKMKEKGDIPEGYSVSREKKERFSLILESASTNQTSMYLCASSLRERSGANVLTFGAGSRLTVL.

The rearrangement uses TRBV6-1 and TRBJ2-5, with TRBD1 as a possible D gene (5 bases). CDR1 MNHNS and CDR2 SASEGT come from the germline V gene. Deletions cut 8 bases from V and 3 bases from J, with 16 bases between. The CDR3 loop spans 14 amino acids. The CDR3 region has the DNA TGTGCCAGCCTTCGGTTAGGGGCTAAAGAGACCCAGTACTTC. Translation gives CASLRLGAKETQYF.

The V and J genes are TRBV5-1 and TRBJ1-1; 9 bases fit TRBD1. V lost 0 bases and J lost 6; bases outside the gene matches: 9. Germline V gene lookup returns CDR1 SGHRS and CDR2 YFSETQ. This CDR3 has 16 residues. CDR3 DNA: TGCGCCAGCAGCTTGGCCCCGACAGGGGGTGGCCCTGAAGCTTTCTTT. Translating gives CASSLAPTGGGPEAFF.

The V and J genes are TRBV6-4 and TRBJ2-1, with TRBD1 matching over 9 bases. Germline CDR1 MRHNA, CDR2 SNTAGT. V shed 4 bases, J shed 5 bases, and the junction held 12 bases outside the gene matches. The CDR3 spans 17 residues. CDR3 nucleotide sequence: TGTGCCAGCAGTGTAAATTCCGGGACAGGGCCCCACAATGAGCAGTTCTTC. It specifies CASSVNSGTGPHNEQFF.

The rearrangement links TRBV19 to TRBJ1-5; 9 bases are a match to TRBD1. Germline CDR1 LNHDA, CDR2 SQIVND (reference sequence). Germline trimming cut 2 bases from V and 4 bases from J; bases unmatched to any gene: 3. This CDR3 comprises 15 residues. The CDR3 coding sequence is TGTGCCAGTAGTATATACAGGGGGCAGAATCAGCCCCAGCATTTT. It is translated as CASSIYRGQNQPQHF.

The V call is TRBV2, the J call TRBJ1-2, with TRBD1 identical over 7 bases. Germline assignment: CDR1 SNHLY and CDR2 FYNNEI. V lost 6 bases, J lost 8 bases, and 3 bases stayed unmatched. CDR3 size: 11 residues. For the CDR3, the DNA is TGTGCCAGCAGATCGACAGGGGGCTACACCTTC. Its translation: CASRSTGGYTF.

This chain links TRBV5-1 with TRBJ1-1; D gene unclear. Trimming stripped 2 bases from V and 0 bases from J, with 17 bases between. This CDR3 comprises 17 residues. Looked up from germline, CDR1 is SGHRS and CDR2 is YFSETQ. CDR3 residues: CASSFPTGGVMNTEAFF. In DNA form, the CDR3 reads TGCGCCAGCAGCTTCCCTACGGGAGGTGTCATGAACACTGAAGCTTTCTTT. The full variable domain, rest sourced from reference TRBV5-1 and TRBJ1-1, is KAGVTQTPRYLIKTRGQQVTLSCSPISGHRSVSWYQQTPGQGLQFLFEYFSETQRNKGNFPGRFSGRQFSNSRSEMNVSTLELGDSALYLCASSFPTGGVMNTEAFFGQGTRLTVV.

This clone came up a few times. The rearrangement joins TRBV19 to TRBJ1-1, with a possible D match to TRBD1 (5 bases). Looked up from germline, CDR1 is LNHDA and CDR2 is SQIVND (reference sequence). Trimming stripped 6 bases from V and 6 bases from J, with 14 bases between. CDR3 length: 13 amino acids. The CDR3 here is CASSAPWGAEAFF. As DNA, the CDR3 is TGTGCCAGTAGCGCCCCGTGGGGGGCTGAAGCTTTCTTT. The full variable domain, completed using reference TRBV19 and TRBJ1-1, is DGGITQSPKYLFRKEGQNVTLSCEQNLNHDAMYWYRQDPGQGLRLIYYSQIVNDFQKGDIAEGYSVSREKKESFPLTVTSAQKNPTAFYLCASSAPWGAEAFFGQGTRLTVV.

The rearrangement joins TRBV7-9 to TRBJ1-4; D is perhaps TRBD1 (5 bases). The germline gives CDR1 SEHNR, CDR2 FQNEAQ (reference sequence). Trimming stripped 5 bases from V and 5 bases from J, with 18 bases between. This CDR3 contains 16 residues. This CDR3 reads CASSNVVGGANEKLFF. The CDR3 nucleotides are TGTGCCAGCAGCAATGTCGTGGGAGGGGCCAATGAAAAACTGTTTTTT.

The chain links TRBV6-5 to TRBJ1-1, with unresolved D. Germline CDR1 and CDR2: MNHEY and SVGAGI. With 2 bases removed from V and 1 base from J, the gap between germline ends came to 11 bases. This CDR3 has 15 amino acids. The CDR3 spells CASSYESRSNTEAFF. The CDR3 DNA reads as TGTGCCAGCAGTTACGAATCCAGGTCGAACACTGAAGCTTTCTTT.

This clone was seen a handful of times. This chain joins TRBV6-6 and TRBJ2-5; D is possibly TRBD1 (6 bases). The CDR3 is made up of 16 amino acids. Germline CDR1 reads MNHNY; CDR2 reads SVGAGI (reference sequence). The ends were cut back, 0 bases at V and 3 bases at J, with 14 bases in the middle. The CDR3 sequence is CASSYSFSGQKETQYF. Here the CDR3 DNA reads TGTGCCAGCAGTTACTCGTTCTCAGGACAGAAAGAGACCCAGTACTTC.

This chain joins TRBV27 and TRBJ1-4, with D unclear. The germline V gene encodes CDR1 MNHEY and CDR2 SMNVEV (reference sequence). With 8 bases removed from V and 8 bases from J, the gap between germline ends came to 15 bases. The CDR3 consists of 13 residues. The CDR3 DNA follows: TGTGCCAGCGGAGGTGTGGTGCGGGAAAAACTGTTTTTT. Its protein is CASGGVVREKLFF.